What follows is one T cell receptor (beta chain) and its context. This specimen comes from a study of memory CD4+ T cells and cytomegalovirus serostatus. The sort gate was single viable CD3+CD4+CD8-CD45RO+ cells for memory CD4+ T cells. Sequencing was performed with immunoSEQ multiplex PCR; in TCRdb, only in-frame clones are kept and a portion is missing. The top ten clones hold 1% to 1.2% of a sample with about 59,000 clones, about 81% of them seen once. The origin of this receptor is an adult in good health and CMV-seronegative. The sequenced sample consisted of memory CD4+ T cells from blood.

The CDR3 protein is CASRANRGRTYEQYF. The CDR3 nucleotides are TGTGCCAGCAGGGCCAACAGGGGGCGCACCTACGAGCAGTACTTC. This chain connects TRBV2 to TRBJ2-7; 9 nucleotides match TRBD1. Trimming at V came to 6 bases and at J to 2 bases, leaving 8 bases not matched to a gene. Germline values: CDR1 SNHLY, CDR2 FYNNEI. CDR3 size: 15 residues.